A selection of T cell receptor beta chains follows, all from one sample in a study of Graves' ophthalmopathy and Graves' hyperthyroidism. MiXCR was run by TCRdb on the multiplex PCR reads, yielding one entry per CDR3 protein. The repertoire holds about 740,000 distinct CDR3 sequences, around 40% seen once, with roughly 45% in the top ten. The sequencing input was peripheral blood. Receptors were obtained from an adult man with Graves' ophthalmopathy. Each CDR3 is given with its conserved first and last residue. The D gene is left open where the match is weak. Size values are once, few and many counts, or a class for expanded clones, and some rows have none.

J | V | D | size | CDR3 | DNA
TRBJ2-7 | TRBV5-1 | - | few | CASSRQETYEQYF | TGCGCCAGCAGCCGACAGGAGACCTACGAGCAGTACTTC
TRBJ1-1 | TRBV19 | - | - | CASSPGRGVDTEVFF | TGTGCCAGTAGTCCCGGTAGAGGGGTTGACACTGAAGTTTTCTTT
TRBJ2-5 | TRBV9 | - | - | CASSVVGQQETQYF | TGTGCCAGCAGCGTAGTTGGGCAGCAAGAGACCCAGTACTTC
TRBJ2-5 | TRBV28 | TRBD1 | few | CASSGQGLWETQYF | TGTGCCAGCAGCGGACAGGGGCTGTGGGAGACCCAGTACTTC
TRBJ1-5 | TRBV7-9 | - | many | CASSSRAQPQHF | TGTGCCAGCAGCTCAAGGGCTCAGCCCCAGCATTTT
TRBJ2-3 | TRBV6-6 | - | - | CASSSIGADTQYF | TGTGCCAGCAGTTCCATTGGGGCAGATACGCAGTATTTT
TRBJ2-7 | TRBV6-1 | - | - | CASSYSASQNIYEQYF | TGTGCCAGCAGTTACTCGGCATCACAGAATATCTACGAGCAGTACTTC
TRBJ1-4 | TRBV7-2 | - | - | CASSFPGGRVGEKLFF | TGTGCCAGCAGCTTTCCTGGGGGCAGGGTTGGTGAAAAACTGTTTTTT
TRBJ1-5 | TRBV7-2 | - | many | CASSLNFGNQPQHF | TGTGCCAGCAGCTTAAACTTTGGGAATCAGCCCCAGCATTTT
TRBJ2-6 | TRBV10-3 | - | - | CAISSQGSGANVLTF | TGTGCCATCAGTTCTCAGGGGTCTGGGGCCAACGTCCTGACTTTC
TRBJ1-5 | TRBV10-3 | - | few | CASSEVRDHNQPQHF | TGTGCCAGCAGTGAAGTCAGGGACCACAATCAGCCCCAGCATTTT
TRBJ1-2 | TRBV2 | - | - | CASSEGAGVYGYTF | TGTGCCAGCAGTGAGGGGGCGGGAGTCTATGGCTACACCTTC
TRBJ1-1 | TRBV7-6 | - | many | CASSSRQTNTEAFF | TGTGCCAGCAGCTCGCGACAGACGAACACTGAAGCTTTCTTT
TRBJ2-7 | TRBV7-9 | - | - | CASSYSHEQYF | TGTGCCAGCAGCTACAGCCACGAGCAGTACTTC
TRBJ2-5 | TRBV20-1 | - | - | CSAREQETQYF | TGCAGTGCTAGAGAACAAGAGACCCAGTACTTC
TRBJ1-1 | TRBV4-1 | - | - | CASSQGTLEAFF | TGCGCCAGCAGCCAAGGGACACTTGAAGCTTTCTTT
TRBJ2-6 | TRBV10-3 | - | - | CAISQGSPGANVLTF | TGTGCCATCAGTCAGGGCTCTCCTGGGGCCAACGTCCTGACTTTC
TRBJ1-1 | TRBV5-6 | - | - | CANSSVSGVTNTEAFF | TGTGCCAACAGCTCGGTGTCCGGGGTGACGAACACTGAAGCTTTCTTT
TRBJ1-2 | TRBV15 | - | - | CASKTVGYYGYTF | TGTGCCAGCAAAACAGTGGGGTACTATGGCTACACCTTC
TRBJ1-3 | TRBV7-9 | - | many | CASSPGTEAGNTIYF | TGTGCCAGCAGCCCCGGGACCGAGGCTGGAAACACCATATATTTT
TRBJ2-7 | TRBV2 | - | many | CASGRTNSYEQYF | TGTGCCAGCGGTAGGACTAACTCCTACGAGCAGTACTTC
TRBJ1-4 | TRBV29-1 | - | - | CSHSTEEKLFF | TGCAGCCATTCAACAGAGGAAAAACTGTTTTTT
TRBJ1-2 | TRBV25-1 | - | - | CASSGFGPFYGYTF | TGTGCCAGCAGTGGGTTCGGCCCGTTCTATGGCTACACCTTC
TRBJ2-7 | TRBV7-9 | - | - | CASSLVSDRIIPYEQYF | TGTGCCAGCAGCTTAGTAAGCGACAGGATTATTCCCTACGAGCAGTACTTC
TRBJ1-5 | TRBV15 | - | many | CATSRDFFQPQHF | TGTGCCACCAGCAGAGATTTCTTCCAGCCCCAGCATTTT
TRBJ2-7 | TRBV25-1 | - | - | CASRGAGFEQYF | TGTGCCAGCAGAGGGGCGGGATTCGAGCAGTACTTC
TRBJ2-5 | TRBV7-9 | - | many | CASSPTGKEEETQYF | TGTGCCAGCAGCCCTACAGGGAAAGAAGAAGAGACCCAGTACTTC
TRBJ1-5 | TRBV20-1 | - | many | CSARDRTQPQHF | TGCAGTGCTAGAGATCGTACTCAGCCCCAGCATTTT
TRBJ2-3 | TRBV14 | - | - | CASSQDLSPDTQYF | TGTGCCAGCAGCCAAGACTTGAGCCCAGATACGCAGTATTTT
TRBJ2-1 | TRBV5-1 | TRBD1 | - | CASSWDRNEQFF | TGCGCCAGCAGCTGGGACAGAAATGAGCAGTTCTTC
TRBJ1-1 | TRBV15 | - | many | CATSKARATEAFF | TGTGCCACCAGCAAGGCCAGGGCTACTGAAGCTTTCTTT
TRBJ1-1 | TRBV15 | TRBD1 | - | CASRRTGQGNTEAFF | TGTGCCAGCAGGAGAACGGGACAGGGGAACACTGAAGCTTTCTTT
TRBJ1-6 | TRBV19 | TRBD1 | few | CASYSGGQDGSPLHF | TGTGCCAGTTACTCTGGGGGACAGGACGGATCACCCCTCCACTTT
TRBJ2-6 | TRBV7-3 | TRBD1 | many | CASSFEGASGANVLTF | TGTGCCAGCAGCTTCGAGGGGGCCTCTGGGGCCAACGTCCTGACTTTC
TRBJ2-5 | TRBV15 | - | many | CATSRASGSETQYF | TGTGCCACCAGCAGAGCGTCCGGATCAGAGACCCAGTACTTC
TRBJ2-6 | TRBV28 | - | few | CASTSTVSGANVLTF | TGTGCCAGCACCTCTACAGTCTCTGGGGCCAACGTCCTGACTTTC
TRBJ2-7 | TRBV7-2 | TRBD1 | - | CASRRTQGAGELYF | TGTGCCAGCAGGCGAACACAGGGGGCCGGGGAGCTGTACTTC
TRBJ2-2 | TRBV7-2 | - | few | CASSKVGFRNTGELFF | TGTGCCAGCAGCAAGGTGGGATTTAGGAACACCGGGGAGCTGTTTTTT
TRBJ1-2 | TRBV6-1 | - | many | CASSEAAVGGYTF | TGTGCCAGCAGTGAAGCGGCAGTAGGAGGCTACACCTTC
TRBJ2-7 | TRBV4-3 | TRBD1 | - | CASSQDRGAEQYF | TGCGCCAGCAGCCAGGACAGGGGAGCCGAGCAGTACTTC
TRBJ2-2 | TRBV7-9 | TRBD1 | - | CASSLHPGQTTTGELFF | TGTGCCAGCAGCCTACACCCGGGACAGACCACCACCGGGGAGCTGTTTTTT
TRBJ2-5 | TRBV25-1 | - | - | CASSQEWRTQETQYF | TGTGCCAGCAGCCAAGAATGGCGGACACAAGAGACCCAGTACTTC
TRBJ2-3 | TRBV10-3 | TRBD2 | - | CAIKLAGTDTQYF | TGTGCCATCAAGCTAGCGGGCACAGATACGCAGTATTTT
TRBJ2-5 | TRBV5-1 | TRBD1 | many | CASSVQGAGETQYF | TGCGCCAGCAGCGTACAGGGGGCTGGGGAGACCCAGTACTTC
TRBJ2-5 | TRBV10-3 | - | many | CAISGGENAETQYF | TGTGCCATCAGTGGGGGGGAAAATGCGGAGACCCAGTACTTC